The T cell receptor (beta chain) described here comes from a study of blood T cell repertoires in COVID-19. Across the whole study: Sources were T cells, B-cell-depleted T cells, or PBMCs; the material itself was cDNA or gDNA.

Germline V gene data show CDR1 as GTSNPN and CDR2 as SVGIG (reference sequence). CDR3 length: 13 residues. V was trimmed by 2 bases and J by 4 bases, leaving 9 bases between them. This table comes from immunoSEQ multiplex PCR, and its TCRdb copy is limited to in-frame clones, with some not included. The sample lists about 330,000 clones; 88% were seen once. This chain connects TRBV30 to TRBJ1-3; D gene uncertain. Specimen: peripheral blood. The sequence was collected from a woman aged 45-65 years with active or convalescent COVID-19. Here the CDR3 reads CAWSSGIGNTIYF. As DNA, the CDR3 is TGTGCCTGGAGTTCCGGGATCGGAAACACCATATATTTT. The whole variable domain, filled in from reference TRBV30 and TRBJ1-3, reads SQTIHQWPATLVQPVGSPLSLECTVEGTSNPNLYWYRQAAGRGLQLLFYSVGIGQISSEVPQNLSASRPQDRQFILSSKKLLLSDSGFYLCAWSSGIGNTIYFGEGSWLTVV.